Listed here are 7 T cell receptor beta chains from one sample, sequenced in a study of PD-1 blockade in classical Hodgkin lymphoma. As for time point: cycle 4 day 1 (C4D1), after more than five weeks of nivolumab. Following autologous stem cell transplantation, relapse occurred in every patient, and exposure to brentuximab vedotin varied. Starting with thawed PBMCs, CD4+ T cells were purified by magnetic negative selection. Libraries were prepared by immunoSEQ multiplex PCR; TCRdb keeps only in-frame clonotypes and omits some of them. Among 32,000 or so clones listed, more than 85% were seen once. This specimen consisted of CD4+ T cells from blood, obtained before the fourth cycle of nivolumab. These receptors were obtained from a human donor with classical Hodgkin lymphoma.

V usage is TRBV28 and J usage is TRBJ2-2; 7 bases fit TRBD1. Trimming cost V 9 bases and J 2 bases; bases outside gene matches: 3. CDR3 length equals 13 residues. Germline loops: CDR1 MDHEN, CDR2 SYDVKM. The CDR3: CASYRGNTGELFF. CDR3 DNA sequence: TGTGCCAGTTACAGGGGTAACACCGGGGAGCTGTTTTTT.

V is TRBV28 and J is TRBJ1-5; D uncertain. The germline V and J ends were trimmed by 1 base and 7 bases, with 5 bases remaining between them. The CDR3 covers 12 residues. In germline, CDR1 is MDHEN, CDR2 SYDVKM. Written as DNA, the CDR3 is TGTGCCAGCAGTTTATTAGGACAGCCCCAGCATTTT. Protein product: CASSLLGQPQHF.

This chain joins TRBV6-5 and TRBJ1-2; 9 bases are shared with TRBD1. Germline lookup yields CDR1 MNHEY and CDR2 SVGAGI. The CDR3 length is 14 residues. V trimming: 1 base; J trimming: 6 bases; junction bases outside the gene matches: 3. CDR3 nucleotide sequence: TGTGCCAGCAGTTACTTACAGGGGGCGAATGGCTACACCTTC. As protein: CASSYLQGANGYTF.

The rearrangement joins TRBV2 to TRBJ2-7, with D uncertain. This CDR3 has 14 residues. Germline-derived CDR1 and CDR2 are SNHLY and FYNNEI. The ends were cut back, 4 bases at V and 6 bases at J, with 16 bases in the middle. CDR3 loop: CASSVLQPLGEQYF. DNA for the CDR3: TGTGCCAGCAGTGTCCTGCAACCTTTGGGCGAGCAGTACTTC.

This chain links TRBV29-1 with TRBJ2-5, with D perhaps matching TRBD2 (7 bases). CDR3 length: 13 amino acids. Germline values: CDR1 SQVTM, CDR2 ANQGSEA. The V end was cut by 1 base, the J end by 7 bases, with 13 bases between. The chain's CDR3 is CSVEGGGLRTQYF. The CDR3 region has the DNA TGCAGCGTTGAAGGCGGGGGCCTCCGGACCCAGTACTTC. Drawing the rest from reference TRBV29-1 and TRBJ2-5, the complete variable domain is SAVISQKPSRDICQRGTSLTIQCQVDSQVTMMFWYRQQPGQSLTLIATANQGSEATYESGFVIDKFPISRPNLTFSTLTVSNMSPEDSSIYLCSVEGGGLRTQYFGPGTRLLVL.

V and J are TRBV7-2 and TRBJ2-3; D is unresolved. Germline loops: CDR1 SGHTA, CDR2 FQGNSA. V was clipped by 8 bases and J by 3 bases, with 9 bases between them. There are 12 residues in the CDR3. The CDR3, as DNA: TGTGCCAGCGGAGCATATACAGATACGCAGTATTTT. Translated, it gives CASGAYTDTQYF.

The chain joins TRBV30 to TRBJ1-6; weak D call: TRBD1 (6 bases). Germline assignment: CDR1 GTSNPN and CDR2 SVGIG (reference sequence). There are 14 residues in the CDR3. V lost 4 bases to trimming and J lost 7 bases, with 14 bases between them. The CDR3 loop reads CAWNRRDINSPLHF. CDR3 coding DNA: TGTGCCTGGAACCGACGGGACATCAATTCACCCCTCCACTTT.